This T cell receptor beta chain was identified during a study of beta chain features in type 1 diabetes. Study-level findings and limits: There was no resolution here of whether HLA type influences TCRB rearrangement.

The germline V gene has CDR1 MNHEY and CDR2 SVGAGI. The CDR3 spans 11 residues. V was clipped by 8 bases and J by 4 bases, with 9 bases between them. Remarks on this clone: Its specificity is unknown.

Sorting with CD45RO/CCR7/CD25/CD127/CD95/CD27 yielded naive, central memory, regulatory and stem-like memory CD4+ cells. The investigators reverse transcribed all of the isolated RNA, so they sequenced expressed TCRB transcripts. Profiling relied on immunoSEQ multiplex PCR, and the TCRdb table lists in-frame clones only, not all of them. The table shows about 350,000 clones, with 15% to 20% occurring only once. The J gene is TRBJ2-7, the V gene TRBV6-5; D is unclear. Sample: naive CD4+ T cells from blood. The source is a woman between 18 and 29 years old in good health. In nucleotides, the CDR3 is TGTGCCAGCCGGGTCGGATACGAGCAGTACTTC. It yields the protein CASRVGYEQYF.